Presented here are 31 T cell receptor beta chains from one specimen sequenced in a study of glioma-infiltrating T cells after dendritic cell vaccination. Sequencing was performed with immunoSEQ multiplex PCR; in TCRdb, only in-frame clones are kept and a portion is missing. In the table there are tens of thousands of clones, approximately 85% of which are singletons. This specimen consisted of blood, obtained before dendritic cell vaccination. These receptors were taken from a human donor with glioblastoma.

The V and J genes are TRBV2 and TRBJ2-3; D is undetermined. Germline assignment: CDR1 SNHLY and CDR2 FYNNEI. V lost 6 bases, J lost 2 bases, and 3 bases lay in between. The CDR3 sequence is 11 residues long. CDR3 bases: TGTGCCAGCAGCCTCACAGATACGCAGTATTTT. This sequence encodes CASSLTDTQYF.

This clone was seen only once. The rearrangement uses TRBV18 and TRBJ1-1; 7 bases are a match to TRBD1. The germline gives CDR1 KGHSH, CDR2 LQKENI. The CDR3 extends over 17 amino acids. Trimming cost V 3 bases and J 3 bases; bases outside gene matches: 13. The CDR3 reads CASSPNQGVRRDTEAFF. CDR3 DNA sequence: TGTGCCAGCTCACCGAACCAGGGGGTAAGGAGGGACACTGAAGCTTTCTTT.

A single count supports this clone. The chain links TRBV2 to TRBJ1-2; the D gene is possibly TRBD1 (6 bases). V gave up 5 bases and J gave up 7 bases, with 8 bases separating them. This CDR3 contains 11 residues. Germline V CDR1 and CDR2: SNHLY, FYNNEI. The chain's CDR3 is CASSTGFGYTF. CDR3 sequence (DNA): TGTGCCAGCAGTACAGGGTTTGGCTACACCTTC. Full variable domain (missing parts from reference TRBV2 and TRBJ1-2): EPEVTQTPSHQVTQMGQEVILRCVPISNHLYFYWYRQILGQKVEFLVSFYNNEISEKSEIFDDQFSVERPDGSNFTLKIRSTKLEDSAMYFCASSTGFGYTFGSGTRLTVV.

This clone was seen a few times. This sequence joins TRBV18 and TRBJ2-7, with a tentative D call TRBD1 (6 bases). V gave up 2 bases and J gave up 5 bases, with 16 bases separating them. CDR1 is KGHSH, CDR2 LQKENI, per germline. The CDR3 consists of 15 residues. CDR3 nucleotide sequence: TGTGCCAGCTCACCAGTGGGTACAGGGCTTAACGAGCAGTACTTC. Translation gives CASSPVGTGLNEQYF.

The V and J genes are TRBV5-4 and TRBJ2-7, with D hard to call. V was pared by 1 base and J by 1 base, with 12 bases between. Germline assignment: CDR1 SGHNT and CDR2 YYREEE (reference sequence). The CDR3 covers 15 residues. CDR3 residues: CASSLIPERSYEQYF. The CDR3 region has the DNA TGTGCCAGCAGCTTGATCCCCGAGAGATCCTACGAGCAGTACTTC. Full variable domain (outside the CDR3, taken from reference TRBV5-4 and TRBJ2-7): ETGVTQSPTHLIKTRGQQVTLRCSSQSGHNTVSWYQQALGQGPQFIFQYYREEENGRGNFPPRFSGLQFPNYSSELNVNALELDDSALYLCASSLIPERSYEQYFGPGTRLTVT.

The J gene is TRBJ1-2, the V gene TRBV5-4, with 8 positions matching TRBD1. Unmatched junction bases numbered 2, after V lost 0 bases and J lost 7 bases. Per the germline V gene, CDR1 is SGHNT and CDR2 is YYREEE (reference sequence). The CDR3 sequence is 13 residues long. The CDR3 bases are TGTGCCAGCAGCTTGGGTACAGGGGGTGGCTACACCTTC. Its translation is CASSLGTGGGYTF.

The chain recombines TRBV6-1 with TRBJ2-3, with D tentatively TRBD2 (5 bases). The length of the CDR3 is 15 residues. Deletions cut 1 base from V and 1 base from J, with 9 bases between. CDR1 is MNHNS, CDR2 SASEGT, per germline. CDR3 sequence: CASSEDGLGTDTQYF. CDR3 nucleotide sequence: TGTGCCAGCAGTGAAGACGGACTCGGCACAGATACGCAGTATTTT.

The chain joins TRBV9 to TRBJ2-3, with 11 bases that match TRBD2. The trim removed 4 bases at V and 6 bases at J, leaving 10 bases unmatched. Germline loops: CDR1 SGDLS, CDR2 YYNGEE. This CDR3 has 16 amino acids. The CDR3 sequence: CASSITSGGGMDTQYF. The CDR3 DNA follows: TGTGCCAGCAGCATTACTAGCGGGGGAGGTATGGATACGCAGTATTTT.

The rearrangement links TRBV29-1 to TRBJ2-5, with D tentatively TRBD2 (6 bases). V was pared by 3 bases and J by 5 bases, with 16 bases between. Germline V gene data show CDR1 as SQVTM and CDR2 as ANQGSEA. The CDR3 is 14 amino acids. The CDR3 DNA sequence: TGCAGCGTTGAGCGGGGCTCTATAGCCGAGACCCAGTACTTC. As protein: CSVERGSIAETQYF.

This chain links TRBV28 with TRBJ2-2, with a possible D match to TRBD1 (5 bases). Germline lookup yields CDR1 MDHEN and CDR2 SYDVKM. Trimming removed 2 bases at V and 3 bases at J, with 10 bases between. CDR3 size: 15 residues. CDR3 amino acids: CASSLATGYTGELFF. The CDR3 DNA follows: TGTGCCAGCAGTTTAGCTACAGGTTACACCGGGGAGCTGTTTTTT.

This clone was seen only once. The same CDR3 also results from other DNA sequences found in this sample. The genes are TRBV7-6 and TRBJ2-3; 8 bases agree with TRBD2. Germline lookup yields CDR1 SGHVS and CDR2 FNYEAQ. After removal of 6 bases from V and 2 bases from J, the junction contained 7 bases not matched to a gene. The CDR3 has 15 residues. The CDR3 coding sequence is TGTGCCAGCAGTGAAACTAGCGGACTCACAGATACGCAGTATTTT. Amino acid sequence: CASSETSGLTDTQYF.

The rearrangement uses TRBV15 and TRBJ1-4; unclear D gene. V was cut by 0 bases and J by 5 bases, with 7 bases left in between. In germline, CDR1 is LNHNV, CDR2 YYDKDF (reference sequence). This CDR3 spans 14 amino acids. The CDR3 DNA is TGTGCCACCAGCAGAGATACAGTGAATGAAAAACTGTTTTTT. This encodes CATSRDTVNEKLFF. Using reference TRBV15 and TRBJ1-4 for the parts outside the CDR3, the full variable domain is DAMVIQNPRYQVTQFGKPVTLSCSQTLNHNVMYWYQQKSSQAPKLLFHYYDKDFNNEADTPDNFQSRRPNTSFCFLDIRSPGLGDTAMYLCATSRDTVNEKLFFGSGTQLSVL.

This clone has just one count. This chain links TRBV5-1 with TRBJ2-7; 7 positions match TRBD2. Trimming at V came to 4 bases and at J to 0 bases, leaving 13 bases not matched to a gene. Germline CDR1 SGHRS, CDR2 YFSETQ. The CDR3 is 17 amino acids. Here the CDR3 reads CASSPTPPGGLSYEQYF. The CDR3 DNA reads as TGCGCCAGCAGCCCTACCCCTCCGGGGGGACTCTCCTACGAGCAGTACTTC.

This rearrangement joins TRBV2 to TRBJ2-3, with 12 bases aligning to TRBD2. Germline CDR1 is SNHLY and CDR2 is FYNNEI. The J segment lost 9 bases and the V segment lost 7 bases, leaving 11 bases of the junction unmatched. CDR3 size: 15 residues. This CDR3 is CASKSGLAGGETQYF. The CDR3 DNA reads TGTGCCAGCAAGTCGGGACTAGCGGGTGGGGAGACGCAGTATTTT.

The V gene is TRBV5-4, the J gene TRBJ2-1; no firm D call. Trimming removed 4 bases from V and 9 bases from J, with 14 bases in between. Germline values: CDR1 SGHNT, CDR2 YYREEE (reference sequence). This CDR3 comprises 13 residues. This CDR3 reads CASSLRAAIEQFF. The CDR3 DNA reads as TGTGCCAGCAGCCTCCGCGCGGCCATTGAGCAGTTCTTC.

The chain's CDR3 is CASRDWGQGRSAGGYTF. CDR3 nucleotide sequence: TGTGCCAGTCGGGATTGGGGACAGGGAAGGTCGGCAGGTGGCTACACCTTC. The chain has TRBV21-1 and TRBJ1-2; TRBD1, the table's D call, was not compared with the DNA. TRBV21-1 is annotated as a pseudogene. CDR3 length equals 17 residues.

The chain uses TRBV5-4 and TRBJ2-1; 13 positions agree with TRBD2. CDR1 is SGHNT, CDR2 YYREEE, per germline (reference sequence). There are 16 residues in the CDR3. After removal of 0 bases from V and 8 bases from J, the junction contained 5 bases not matched to a gene. The CDR3 reads CASSLELAGGPDEQFF. In nucleotides, the CDR3 is TGTGCCAGCAGCTTGGAACTAGCGGGAGGGCCTGATGAGCAGTTCTTC.

The gene calls are TRBV30 and TRBJ1-2; tentatively, D is TRBD1 (5 bases). The V end was cut by 3 bases, the J end by 7 bases, with 12 bases between. Germline V gene data show CDR1 as GTSNPN and CDR2 as SVGIG (reference sequence). CDR3 length: 12 residues. The CDR3 sequence is CAWRKGGAGYTF. Written as DNA, the CDR3 is TGTGCCTGGAGAAAAGGAGGGGCTGGCTACACCTTC.

V usage is TRBV2 and J usage is TRBJ1-2; 9 bases align to TRBD1. V trimming: 6 bases; J trimming: 8 bases; junction bases outside the gene matches: 4. The CDR3 loop spans 12 amino acids. In germline, CDR1 is SNHLY, CDR2 FYNNEI. The CDR3 here is CASRGDREGYTF. In DNA, the CDR3 is TGTGCCAGCAGGGGGGACAGGGAGGGCTACACCTTC.

This chain uses TRBV5-1 with TRBJ2-2; 10 nucleotides agree with TRBD2. The CDR3 totals 18 residues. V shed 3 bases and J 0 bases; nucleotides not matched to a gene: 8. Germline CDR1 reads SGHRS; CDR2 reads YFSETQ. The CDR3 sequence: CASSWETSGLSNTGELFF. The DNA of the CDR3 is TGCGCCAGCAGCTGGGAGACTAGCGGGCTATCGAACACCGGGGAGCTGTTTTTT.

The rearrangement joins TRBV7-8 to TRBJ2-6; 7 bases align to TRBD1. This CDR3 contains 16 residues. V lost 4 bases and J lost 9; bases outside the gene matches: 12. Germline CDR1 reads SGHVS; CDR2 reads FQNEAQ. CDR3 DNA: TGTGCCAGCAGCTCTACAATGAGACAGGGCGGCAACGTCCTGACTTTC. As protein: CASSSTMRQGGNVLTF.

The rearrangement joins TRBV5-1 to TRBJ1-6, with D uncertain. From germline, CDR1 is SGHRS and CDR2 YFSETQ. The length of the CDR3 is 15 residues. Trimming shortened V by 0 bases and J by 8 bases, and 12 bases separated the two germline ends. The DNA for the CDR3 is TGCGCCAGCAGCTTGGAGGCGGAGGCTTATTCACCCCTCCACTTT. Translation gives CASSLEAEAYSPLHF.

The chain is built from TRBV5-4 and TRBJ2-1, with a possible D match to TRBD2 (6 bases). The CDR3 sequence is 17 residues long. Trimming stripped 0 bases from V and 4 bases from J, with 17 bases between. Germline lookup yields CDR1 SGHNT and CDR2 YYREEE (reference sequence). As DNA, the CDR3 is TGTGCCAGCAGCTTGGAACATAGGAGCGGGTTTTACAATGAGCAGTTCTTC. This encodes CASSLEHRSGFYNEQFF.

A single count supports this clone. The CDR3 coding sequence is TGTGCCAGCAGCTCCCCCGGGACAGGTCCCGCGAAATATGGCTACACCTTC. Its protein product is CASSSPGTGPAKYGYTF. V is TRBV9 and J is TRBJ1-2; TRBD1 matches 8 bases. In germline, CDR1 is SGDLS, CDR2 YYNGEE. This CDR3 comprises 17 residues. With 4 bases clipped from V and 5 bases from J, the junction kept 16 bases outside the gene matches.

The rearrangement links TRBV5-1 to TRBJ2-3, with TRBD2 matching 10 bases. Looked up from germline, CDR1 is SGHRS and CDR2 is YFSETQ. The CDR3 length is 16 residues. V shed 0 bases, J shed 3 bases, and the junction held 4 bases outside the gene matches. CDR3 sequence: CASSLVLAGVTDTQYF. The CDR3 DNA reads as TGCGCCAGCAGCTTGGTTCTAGCGGGAGTGACAGATACGCAGTATTTT.

The chain joins TRBV19 to TRBJ2-2; a weak D match, TRBD2 (6 bases). There are 14 residues in the CDR3. The V and J ends lost 6 bases and 3 bases respectively, with 11 bases between them. Germline loops: CDR1 LNHDA, CDR2 SQIVND (reference sequence). CDR3 residues: CASRSGVYTGELFF. DNA of the CDR3: TGTGCCAGTAGATCGGGGGTCTACACCGGGGAGCTGTTTTTT.

In this sample, this clone turned up once. The DNA for the CDR3 is TGTGCCAGCAGCCCCAATCCCCCCGTACCAGGGAGGTCGTATGAAAAACTGTTTTTT. Translation gives CASSPNPPVPGRSYEKLFF. The V and J genes are TRBV5-5 and TRBJ1-4; TRBD1 might be the D (5 bases). Trimming removed 4 bases from V and 6 bases from J, with 28 bases in between. Germline V CDR1 and CDR2: SGHKS, YYEKEE (reference sequence). CDR3 length: 19 amino acids. Full variable domain (rest looked up from reference TRBV5-5 and TRBJ1-4): DAGVTQSPTHLIKTRGQQVTLRCSPISGHKSVSWYQQVLGQGPQFIFQYYEKEERGRGNFPDRFSARQFPNYSSELNVNALLLGDSALYLCASSPNPPVPGRSYEKLFFGSGTQLSVL.

The chain carries TRBV9 and TRBJ2-7, with D maybe TRBD1 (5 bases). Germline CDR1 reads SGDLS; CDR2 reads YYNGEE. This CDR3 spans 12 amino acids. Trimming took off 3 bases at V and 3 bases at J, with 7 bases between the two ends. The CDR3 bases are TGTGCCAGCAGCGCAACAGGCTACGAGCAGTACTTC. Translated: CASSATGYEQYF.

The CDR3 spells CASSEAAGSLNTEAFF. The DNA for the CDR3 is TGTGCCAGCAGTGAAGCGGCCGGGTCCTTGAACACTGAAGCTTTCTTT. The chain uses TRBV2 and TRBJ1-1; D remains unclear. Germline CDR1 and CDR2: SNHLY and FYNNEI. The V end was cut by 0 bases, the J end by 0 bases, with 11 bases between. The CDR3 loop spans 16 amino acids.

This chain links TRBV30 with TRBJ2-1, with D perhaps matching TRBD2 (5 bases). The CDR3 contains 11 residues. The V gene's germline CDR1 is GTSNPN and CDR2 SVGIG (reference sequence). The V gene lost 5 bases and the J gene lost 9 bases, with 11 bases spanning the gap. The CDR3 sequence: CAWGLWGEQFF. DNA of the CDR3: TGTGCCTGGGGACTGTGGGGTGAGCAGTTCTTC.

V gene TRBV28 combines with J gene TRBJ1-5; D remains unclear. The CDR3 length is 15 residues. The germline CDR1 and CDR2 sequences are MDHEN and SYDVKM. The ends were cut back, 7 bases at V and 10 bases at J, with 23 bases in the middle. CDR3 coding DNA: TGTGCCAGCAACCGACTAGGGCCCGGGGATGCTCCCCAGCATTTT. This translates into CASNRLGPGDAPQHF.